Below, 6 T cell receptor beta chains from the same sample are listed, as sequenced in a study of T cell repertoires in cytomegalovirus infection. TCRdb fed the reads into MiXCR, producing one record per CDR3 protein. The data show roughly 860,000 distinct CDR3 sequences, with 30% to 35% seen just once and about an eighth held by the top ten. The antigens these receptors bind are not known. The sequencing here drew on cultured CD8+ T cells from PBMCs, taken from culture after CMV antigen stimulation. Receptors were obtained from a human donor in good health (CMV status not recorded). Some clones in this sample may be carry-over from other donors' samples.

The V gene is TRBV29-1, the J gene TRBJ1-2; D gene ambiguous. CDR1 is SQVTM and CDR2 is ANQGSEA in the germline V gene. The ends were cut back, 0 bases at V and 2 bases at J, with 13 bases in the middle. The CDR3 contains 15 residues. The chain's CDR3 is CSVEDRGDLNYGYTF. The CDR3 nucleotides read TGCAGCGTTGAAGATCGGGGTGATTTGAACTATGGCTACACCTTC.

The V and J genes are TRBV7-4 and TRBJ2-7; D is uncertain. There are 13 residues in the CDR3. Germline V CDR1 and CDR2: SGHVT, SQSDAQ. Trimming removed 5 bases from V and 6 bases from J, with 14 bases in between. The DNA of the CDR3 is TGTGCCAGCAGCCGTGGGGTCCCCGTCGAGCAGTACTTC. This encodes CASSRGVPVEQYF.

This clonotype was recorded a few times. V and J are TRBV7-9 and TRBJ2-5, with a possible D match to TRBD1 (6 bases). Trimming stripped 5 bases from V and 1 base from J, with 11 bases between. This CDR3 is built from 14 residues. Germline loops: CDR1 SEHNR, CDR2 FQNEAQ (reference sequence). The CDR3 sequence: CASSPLDSQETQYF. The CDR3 DNA sequence: TGTGCCAGCAGCCCCTTGGACAGCCAAGAGACCCAGTACTTC.

This clonotype was counted a few times. The V call is TRBV20-1, the J call TRBJ2-1, with 9 bases fitting TRBD2. CDR3 length: 21 amino acids. With 2 bases clipped from V and 3 bases from J, the junction kept 23 bases outside the gene matches. Germline V lookup: CDR1 DFQATT, CDR2 SNEGSKA (reference sequence). This CDR3 reads CSARWVGGMGLAGQLYNEQFF. CDR3 nucleotides: TGCAGTGCTAGATGGGTGGGGGGTATGGGGCTAGCGGGACAACTCTACAATGAGCAGTTCTTC.

This clonotype was seen more than once but under ten times. The V and J genes are TRBV12-3 or TRBV12-4 and TRBJ2-1, with D possibly matching TRBD2 (6 bases). The V end was cut by 8 bases, the J end by 9 bases, with 20 bases between. This CDR3 spans 14 amino acids. The chain's CDR3 is CASLPPTSIGEQFF. CDR3 nucleotides: TGTGCCAGCCTACCCCCCACTAGCATTGGTGAGCAGTTCTTC.

This clonotype was seen more than once but under ten times. This chain links TRBV13 with TRBJ1-5; 7 bases map to TRBD1. The CDR3 totals 16 residues. V lost 0 bases to trimming and J lost 7 bases; unmatched junction nucleotides: 9. The germline gives CDR1 PRHDT, CDR2 FYEKMQ (reference sequence). CDR3 protein: CASSLGWRQGGQPQHF. CDR3 coding DNA: TGTGCCAGCAGCTTAGGTTGGCGACAGGGCGGACAGCCCCAGCATTTT.